The rows below give T cell receptor beta chains drawn from one sample of a study of blood T cell repertoires in COVID-19. Only in-frame clones appear in the TCRdb table, and some are missing; sequencing was by immunoSEQ multiplex PCR. The sample contains nearly 200,000 clones, around 89% of which appear only once. The sample comprised PBMCs or T cells enriched from blood (not recorded which). These receptors all stem from a woman younger than 35 who had recovered from COVID-19. CDR3s leave out the opening cysteine and the closing phenylalanine or tryptophan. The listing skips clone size in some rows; elsewhere it reads once, few, many or a size class.

size,J,V,CDR3
.,TRBJ1-2,TRBV28,ASRNPGGLFGYT
.,TRBJ1-2,TRBV28,ASSLTGFFNYGYT
few,TRBJ1-5,TRBV12-3/TRBV12-4,ASTPFGGQPQH
.,TRBJ2-5,TRBV6-5,ASSWSPGQETQY
.,TRBJ1-2,TRBV6-5,ASSSRTGYNYGYT
.,TRBJ2-2,TRBV6-4,ASRATLAGENTGELF
.,TRBJ2-1,TRBV9,ASSVVGANYNEQF
once,TRBJ2-7,TRBV29-1,SVETGVEQY
once,TRBJ2-7,TRBV5-5,ASSFSGTPPPLEQY
.,TRBJ2-7,TRBV29-1,SVEERGRNYEQY